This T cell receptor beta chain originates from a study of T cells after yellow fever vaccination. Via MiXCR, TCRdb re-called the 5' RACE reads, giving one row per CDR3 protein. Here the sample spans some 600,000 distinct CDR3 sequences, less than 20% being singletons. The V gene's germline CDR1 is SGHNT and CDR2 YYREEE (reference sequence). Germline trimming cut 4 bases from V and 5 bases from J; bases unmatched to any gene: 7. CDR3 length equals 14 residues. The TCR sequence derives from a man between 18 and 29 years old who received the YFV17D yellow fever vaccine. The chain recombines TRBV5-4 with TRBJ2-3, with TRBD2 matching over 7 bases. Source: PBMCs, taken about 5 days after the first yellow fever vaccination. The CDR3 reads CASSGGDAGDTQYF. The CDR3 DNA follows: TGTGCCAGCAGCGGGGGGGATGCGGGAGATACGCAGTATTTT.